This TCR beta chain was observed in a study of TIL therapy for anti-PD-1-resistant metastatic lung cancer. Trimming took off 3 bases at V and 5 bases at J, with 14 bases between the two ends. Germline V gene data show CDR1 as SGHDT and CDR2 as YYEEEE. There are 14 residues in the CDR3. The immunoSEQ assay was v3. Sequencing was performed with immunoSEQ multiplex PCR; in TCRdb, only in-frame clones are kept and a portion is missing. The sample includes approximately 10,000 clones, approximately 80% of them seen just once. Time point here: pre-treatment sample, taken before nivolumab and TIL therapy. V usage is TRBV5-6 and J usage is TRBJ2-5; possibly TRBD2 for D (6 bases). This TCR came from a person aged 25-85 years with non-small cell lung cancer. The material sequenced was blood, taken at baseline. The CDR3 coding sequence is TGTGCCAGCAGCTCTTGGTCGGAGGGGGAGACCCAGTACTTC. Its protein product is CASSSWSEGETQYF. The full variable domain, rest sourced from reference TRBV5-6 and TRBJ2-5, is DAGVTQSPTHLIKTRGQQVTLRCSPKSGHDTVSWYQQALGQGPQFIFQYYEEEERQRGNFPDRFSGHQFPNYSSELNVNALLLGDSALYLCASSSWSEGETQYFGPGTRLLVL.